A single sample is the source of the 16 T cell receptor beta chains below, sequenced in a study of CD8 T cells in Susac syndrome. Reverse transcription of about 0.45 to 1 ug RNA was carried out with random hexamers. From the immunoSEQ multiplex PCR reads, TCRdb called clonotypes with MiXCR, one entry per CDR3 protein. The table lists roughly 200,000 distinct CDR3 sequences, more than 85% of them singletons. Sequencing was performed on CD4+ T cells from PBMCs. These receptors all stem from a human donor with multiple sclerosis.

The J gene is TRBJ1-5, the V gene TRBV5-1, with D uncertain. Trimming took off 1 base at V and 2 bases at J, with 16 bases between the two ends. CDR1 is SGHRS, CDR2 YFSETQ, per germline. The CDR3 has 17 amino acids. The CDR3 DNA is TGCGCCAGCAGCTTGAAGGCGCCCGGGGAGGGCAATCAGCCCCAGCATTTT. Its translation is CASSLKAPGEGNQPQHF.

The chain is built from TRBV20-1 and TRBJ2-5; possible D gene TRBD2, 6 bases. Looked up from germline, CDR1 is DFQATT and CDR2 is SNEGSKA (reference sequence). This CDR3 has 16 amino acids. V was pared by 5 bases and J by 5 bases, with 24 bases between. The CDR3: CSALTIRDLGWETQYF. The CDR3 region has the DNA TGCAGTGCTCTTACCATCCGGGACTTGGGGTGGGAGACCCAGTACTTC.

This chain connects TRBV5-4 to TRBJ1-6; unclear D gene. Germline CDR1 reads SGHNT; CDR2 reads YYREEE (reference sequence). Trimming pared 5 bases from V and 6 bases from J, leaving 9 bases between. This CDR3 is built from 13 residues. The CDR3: CASSTRGNSPLHF. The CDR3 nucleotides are TGTGCCAGCAGTACGCGGGGTAATTCACCCCTCCACTTT.

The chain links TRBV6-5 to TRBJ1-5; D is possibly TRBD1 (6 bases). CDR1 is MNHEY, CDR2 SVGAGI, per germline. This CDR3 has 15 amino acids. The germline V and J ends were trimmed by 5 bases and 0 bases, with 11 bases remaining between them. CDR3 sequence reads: CASSLTGNSNQPQHF. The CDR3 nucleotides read TGTGCCAGCAGTCTCACAGGGAATAGCAATCAGCCCCAGCATTTT.

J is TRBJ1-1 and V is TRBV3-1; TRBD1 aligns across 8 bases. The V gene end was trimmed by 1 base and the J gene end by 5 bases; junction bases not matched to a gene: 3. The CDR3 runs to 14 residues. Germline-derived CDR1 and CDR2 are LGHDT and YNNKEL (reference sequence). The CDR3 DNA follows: TGTGCCAGCAGCCAAGGACAGGGGTGGACTGAAGCTTTCTTT. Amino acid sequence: CASSQGQGWTEAFF.

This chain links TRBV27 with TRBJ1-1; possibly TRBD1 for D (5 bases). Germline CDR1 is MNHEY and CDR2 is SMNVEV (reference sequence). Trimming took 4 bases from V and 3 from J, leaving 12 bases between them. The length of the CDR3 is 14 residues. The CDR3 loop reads CASSSHRFDTEAFF. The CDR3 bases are TGTGCCAGCAGTTCCCACAGGTTCGACACTGAAGCTTTCTTT.

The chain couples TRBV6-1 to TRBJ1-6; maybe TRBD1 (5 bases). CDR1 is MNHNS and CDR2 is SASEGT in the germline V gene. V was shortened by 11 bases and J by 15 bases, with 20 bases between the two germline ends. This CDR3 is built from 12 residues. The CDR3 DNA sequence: TGTGCCTCCCGGCAGGGAAACGGGCGCCTCCACTTT. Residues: CASRQGNGRLHF.

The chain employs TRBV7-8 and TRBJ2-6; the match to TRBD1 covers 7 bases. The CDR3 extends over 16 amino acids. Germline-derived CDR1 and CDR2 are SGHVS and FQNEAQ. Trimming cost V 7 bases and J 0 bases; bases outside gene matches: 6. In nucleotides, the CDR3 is TGTGCCAGCACCCGGACAGGCCGCTCTGGGGCCAACGTCCTGACTTTC. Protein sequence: CASTRTGRSGANVLTF.

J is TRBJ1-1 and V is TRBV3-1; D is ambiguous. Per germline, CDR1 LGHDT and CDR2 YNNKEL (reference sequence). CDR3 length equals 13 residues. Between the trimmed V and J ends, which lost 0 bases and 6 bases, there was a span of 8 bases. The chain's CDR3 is CASSQDPRSEAFF. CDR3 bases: TGTGCCAGCAGCCAAGATCCTCGGTCTGAAGCTTTCTTT.

The CDR3 DNA reads as TGTGCCAGCAGTTTGGGCGGAAGGACTGAAGCTTTCTTT. It translates to CASSLGGRTEAFF. The chain joins TRBV12-3 or TRBV12-4 to TRBJ1-1; D uncertain. V lost 3 bases and J 5 bases, leaving 10 bases between the germline ends. The CDR3 spans 13 residues.

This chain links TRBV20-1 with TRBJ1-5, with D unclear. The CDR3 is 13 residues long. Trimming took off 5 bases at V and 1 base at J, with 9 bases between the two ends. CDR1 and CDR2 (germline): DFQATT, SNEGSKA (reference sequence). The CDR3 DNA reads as TGCAGTGCTGGCTACGGGAGCAATCAGCCCCAGCATTTT. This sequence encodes CSAGYGSNQPQHF.

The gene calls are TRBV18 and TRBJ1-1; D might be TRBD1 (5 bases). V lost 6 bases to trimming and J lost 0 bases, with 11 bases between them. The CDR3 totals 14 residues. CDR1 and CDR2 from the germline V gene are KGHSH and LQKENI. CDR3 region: CASSRDRMNTEAFF. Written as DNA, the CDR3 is TGTGCCAGCTCCCGCGACAGAATGAACACTGAAGCTTTCTTT.

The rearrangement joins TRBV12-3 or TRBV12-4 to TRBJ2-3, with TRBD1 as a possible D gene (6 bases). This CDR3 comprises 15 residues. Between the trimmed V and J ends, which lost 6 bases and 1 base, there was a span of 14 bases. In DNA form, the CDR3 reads TGTGCCAGCAGCCGAACAGGGATTGGCACAGATACGCAGTATTTT. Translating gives CASSRTGIGTDTQYF.

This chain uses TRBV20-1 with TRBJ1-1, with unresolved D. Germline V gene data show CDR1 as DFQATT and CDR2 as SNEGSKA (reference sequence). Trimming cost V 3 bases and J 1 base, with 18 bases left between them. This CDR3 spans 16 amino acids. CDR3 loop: CSARPFGSSANTEAFF. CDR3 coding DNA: TGCAGTGCTAGGCCTTTTGGGAGTTCGGCGAACACTGAAGCTTTCTTT.

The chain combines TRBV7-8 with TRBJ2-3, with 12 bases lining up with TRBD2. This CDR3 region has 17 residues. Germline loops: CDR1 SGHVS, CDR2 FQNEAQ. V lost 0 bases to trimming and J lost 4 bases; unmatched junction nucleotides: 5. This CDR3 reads CASSLAASGGAADTQYF. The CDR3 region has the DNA TGTGCCAGCAGCTTAGCGGCTAGCGGGGGGGCCGCAGATACGCAGTATTTT.

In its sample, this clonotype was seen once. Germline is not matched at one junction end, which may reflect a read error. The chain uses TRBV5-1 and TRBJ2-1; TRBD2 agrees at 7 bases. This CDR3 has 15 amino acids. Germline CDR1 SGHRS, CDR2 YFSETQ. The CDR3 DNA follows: TGCGCCAACAGCTTGGTAGGGACTAATCCGGATGAGCAGTTCTTC. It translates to CANSLVGTNPDEQFF.